Listed here is a single T cell receptor beta chain. Its antigen is not known. The data stem from a study of cytomegalovirus exposure and HLA in healthy donors. Study-level findings and limits: Rarity marked most TCR sequences, yet some public TCRs occurred in many donors.

Repertoires were generated with immunoSEQ multiplex PCR, while TCRdb's copy carries only in-frame clones and drops some. The data show 130,000 to 150,000 clones, 89% seen once. Germline CDR1 is MNHEY and CDR2 is SMNVEV (reference sequence). The trim removed 5 bases at V and 6 bases at J, leaving 13 bases unmatched. This CDR3 is 17 amino acids long. V usage is TRBV27 and J usage is TRBJ2-3; 11 bases line up with TRBD2. Sequencing input: PBMCs. The clonotype was recovered from a woman under 30 in good health and CMV-seropositive. The DNA of the CDR3 is TGTGCCAGCAGTCTGGTGGTGGCTAGCGGGGGGAGGGATACGCAGTATTTT. Translating it yields CASSLVVASGGRDTQYF.